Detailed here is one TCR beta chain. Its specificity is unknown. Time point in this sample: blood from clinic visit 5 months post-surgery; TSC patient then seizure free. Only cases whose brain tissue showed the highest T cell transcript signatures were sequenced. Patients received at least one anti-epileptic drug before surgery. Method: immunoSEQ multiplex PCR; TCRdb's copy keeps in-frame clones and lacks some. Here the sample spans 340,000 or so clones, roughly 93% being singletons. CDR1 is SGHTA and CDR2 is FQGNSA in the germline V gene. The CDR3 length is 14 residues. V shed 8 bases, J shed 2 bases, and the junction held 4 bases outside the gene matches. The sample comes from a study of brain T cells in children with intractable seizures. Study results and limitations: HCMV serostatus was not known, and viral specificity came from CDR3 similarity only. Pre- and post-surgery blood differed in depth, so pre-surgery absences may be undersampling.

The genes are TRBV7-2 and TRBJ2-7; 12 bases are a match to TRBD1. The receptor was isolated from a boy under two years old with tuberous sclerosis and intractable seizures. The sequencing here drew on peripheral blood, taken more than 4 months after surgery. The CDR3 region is CASQGQGAPYEQYF. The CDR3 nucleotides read TGTGCCAGCCAGGGACAGGGGGCCCCCTACGAGCAGTACTTC.